There are a few counts of the clone carrying this T cell receptor (beta chain). Time point in this sample: persistent/refractory GD, antithyroid drugs over 5 years with positive TRAb. PBMC RNA was the source of the TCR library. The sample is drawn from a study of regulatory T cells in long-lasting Graves disease. Combining iRepertoire HTBI primers with Arm-PCR of CDR3 regions, the authors built TCR beta libraries. TCRdb used MiXCR to reprocess the multiplex PCR reads, holding one entry per CDR3 protein. The data show over 650,000 distinct CDR3 sequences, around 30% seen once. The TCR comes from a female donor with Graves disease. The sequencing here drew on peripheral blood mononuclear cells (PBMCs), taken when the disease was refractory, from a patient treated with antithyroid drugs.

For the CDR3, the DNA is TGTGCCAGCACCATAGGACTAGCGGGGAGCTCCTACAATGAGCAGTTCTTC. It yields the protein CASTIGLAGSSYNEQFF. The V call is TRBV11-2, the J call TRBJ2-1, with 12 bases matching TRBD2. From germline, CDR1 is SGHAT and CDR2 FQNNGV. The CDR3 has 17 residues. V shed 7 bases, J shed 0 bases, and the junction held 7 bases outside the gene matches.